The 17 T cell receptor beta chains below were found in one sample sequenced in a study of cytomegalovirus exposure and HLA in healthy donors. It was with 60 Vbeta and 13 Jbeta primers that the PCR ran. The data were produced by immunoSEQ multiplex PCR, yet TCRdb's version contains in-frame clones alone and is incomplete. The repertoire holds almost 200,000 clones, with around 78% as singletons. The specimen was PBMCs. These TCRs come from a man aged 25-45 years in good health and CMV-seronegative.

This clone was seen only a few times. This rearrangement joins TRBV27 to TRBJ2-7; the D gene is possibly TRBD1 (6 bases). CDR1 is MNHEY, CDR2 SMNVEV, per germline (reference sequence). The CDR3 consists of 12 residues. V lost 2 bases and J lost 5, with 7 bases in between. Written as DNA, the CDR3 is TGTGCCAGCAGTTTAGAGGGGGACGAGCAGTACTTC. Its protein is CASSLEGDEQYF.

This sequence joins TRBV30 and TRBJ1-3; no clear D. The CDR3 has 16 amino acids. From germline, CDR1 is GTSNPN and CDR2 SVGIG (reference sequence). V dropped 2 bases and J dropped 0 bases, with 14 bases sitting between them. DNA for the CDR3: TGTGCCTGGAGTACCCCCCAACGGAGCTCTGGAAACACCATATATTTT. It yields the protein CAWSTPQRSSGNTIYF. Full variable domain (outside the CDR3, taken from reference TRBV30 and TRBJ1-3): SQTIHQWPATLVQPVGSPLSLECTVEGTSNPNLYWYRQAAGRGLQLLFYSVGIGQISSEVPQNLSASRPQDRQFILSSKKLLLSDSGFYLCAWSTPQRSSGNTIYFGEGSWLTVV.

This clone was recorded once. Distinct nucleotide sequences in the sample also encode this CDR3. The chain couples TRBV5-1 to TRBJ2-3; D may be TRBD2 (6 bases). The germline V gene has CDR1 SGHRS and CDR2 YFSETQ. Trimming shortened V by 0 bases and J by 1 base, and 12 bases separated the two germline ends. The CDR3 runs 16 residues. The CDR3 reads CASSLGGSGRTDTQYF. CDR3 DNA: TGCGCCAGCAGCTTGGGGGGTAGCGGTCGCACAGATACGCAGTATTTT.

This clone appeared a few times. The rearrangement joins TRBV19 to TRBJ2-7; weak D call: TRBD2 (6 bases). This CDR3 has 13 amino acids. Trimming removed 5 bases at V and 2 bases at J, with 10 bases between. CDR1 is LNHDA, CDR2 SQIVND, per germline (reference sequence). The CDR3 sequence: CASSSSDTYEQYF. As DNA, the CDR3 is TGTGCCAGTAGTTCTAGCGATACCTACGAGCAGTACTTC.

The chain combines TRBV28 with TRBJ2-3; D unclear. The ends were cut back, 6 bases at V and 0 bases at J, with 19 bases in the middle. This CDR3 is 17 amino acids long. Germline V gene sequence: CDR1 MDHEN, CDR2 SYDVKM. CDR3 loop: CASSVPGHRTSTDTQYF. The CDR3 region has the DNA TGTGCCAGCAGCGTACCTGGCCACAGAACTAGCACAGATACGCAGTATTTT.

This clone appeared a few times. This chain connects TRBV5-1 to TRBJ2-6; the D gene is possibly TRBD1 (6 bases). This CDR3 has 16 residues. Germline CDR1 reads SGHRS; CDR2 reads YFSETQ. V lost 7 bases and J 0 bases, leaving 14 bases between the germline ends. CDR3 DNA: TGCGCCAGCGAACAGGGACGGGGCTCTGGGGCCAACGTCCTGACTTTC. It codes for CASEQGRGSGANVLTF.

This clone was seen a few times. This chain uses TRBV25-1 with TRBJ2-7, with D possibly being TRBD2 (6 bases). Per germline, CDR1 MGHDK and CDR2 SYGVNS. The CDR3 consists of 14 residues. Trimming stripped 5 bases from V and 4 bases from J, with 15 bases between. In DNA form, the CDR3 reads TGTGCCAGCAGTATGACGGCGGCGGGGTACGAGCAGTACTTC. Protein: CASSMTAAGYEQYF.

This rearrangement joins TRBV9 to TRBJ2-1, with 8 bases matching TRBD2. This CDR3 spans 17 amino acids. Germline V lookup: CDR1 SGDLS, CDR2 YYNGEE. Losses at the gene ends were 0 bases for V and 1 base for J; bases not matched to a gene: 6. CDR3 protein: CASSVGLAGGSYNEQFF. The CDR3 DNA sequence: TGTGCCAGCAGCGTAGGGCTAGCGGGTGGTTCCTACAATGAGCAGTTCTTC.

The chain employs TRBV5-1 and TRBJ1-4, with 8 bases matching TRBD1. The CDR3 consists of 16 residues. CDR1 and CDR2 from the germline V gene are SGHRS and YFSETQ. Unmatched junction bases numbered 12, after V lost 4 bases and J lost 7 bases. The CDR3 region has the DNA TGCGCCAGCAGCCTTATAGGGGGGACAGGTCCTGAAAAACTGTTTTTT. Encoded protein: CASSLIGGTGPEKLFF.

The CDR3 DNA follows: TGCGCCAGCAGTGGAGTAGCGGCGCTACAGGAGACCCAGTACTTC. This translates into CASSGVAALQETQYF. The rearrangement uses TRBV5-1 and TRBJ2-5; D possibly corresponds to TRBD2 (6 bases). The CDR3 runs to 15 residues. With 5 bases removed from V and 5 bases from J, the gap between germline ends came to 19 bases. Germline V gives CDR1 SGHRS, CDR2 YFSETQ.

The chain couples TRBV23-1 to TRBJ2-3; 7 positions match TRBD1. TRBV23-1 is designated an ORF whose function remains uncertain. V shed 6 bases and J 6 bases; nucleotides not matched to a gene: 12. The CDR3 spans 15 residues. This CDR3 reads CASSRKKGRGDTQYF. The CDR3 bases are TGCGCCAGCAGCCGAAAAAAAGGCAGGGGGGATACGCAGTATTTT.

This clone was found a few times. The chain is built from TRBV10-3 and TRBJ1-2; D is perhaps TRBD1 (6 bases). V lost 3 bases and J 0 bases, leaving 11 bases between the germline ends. The CDR3 runs 15 residues. Germline CDR1 is ENHRY and CDR2 is SYGVKD. CDR3 DNA: TGTGCCATCAGTGAACCGACAGGTACTAACTATGGCTACACCTTC. Translated: CAISEPTGTNYGYTF.

The chain carries TRBV11-2 and TRBJ2-1; no reliable D call. Trimming shortened V by 5 bases and J by 4 bases, and 9 bases separated the two germline ends. The CDR3 has 13 amino acids. Germline assignment: CDR1 SGHAT and CDR2 FQNNGV. The CDR3 DNA sequence: TGTGCCAGCAGCCTCCCGGTATACAATGAGCAGTTCTTC. This sequence encodes CASSLPVYNEQFF.

The CDR3: CASSSSYEQYF. The CDR3 DNA reads TGTGCCAGCAGCTCCTCCTACGAGCAGTACTTC. The chain is built from TRBV13 and TRBJ2-5, with no clear D. The J call may not be correct, given that the DNA end is closer to TRBJ2-7. The CDR3 is made up of 11 amino acids. CDR1 and CDR2 from the germline V gene are PRHDT and FYEKMQ (reference sequence).

This clone was observed once. The CDR3 region is CASSEAGIPYEQYF. Written as DNA, the CDR3 is TGTGCCAGCAGTGAAGCAGGTATCCCCTACGAGCAGTACTTC. The chain employs TRBV25-1 and TRBJ2-7; no definite D call. The CDR3 runs 14 residues. Trimming left V 2 bases short and J 2 bases short, with 10 bases between. CDR1 is MGHDK and CDR2 is SYGVNS in the germline V gene.

J is TRBJ1-4 and V is TRBV7-9; possibly TRBD1 for D (6 bases). The V end lost 1 base, the J end lost 8 bases, and 17 bases lay between the germline ends. CDR1 SEHNR and CDR2 FQNEAQ come from the germline V gene (reference sequence). The CDR3 extends over 16 amino acids. For the CDR3, the DNA is TGTGCCAGCAGCTTAGTCGACGCAGGGGTTGGGGAAAAACTGTTTTTT. It is translated as CASSLVDAGVGEKLFF.

DNA of the CDR3: TGTGCCAGCAGTACCGGGACAGGGAAACTCTATGGCTACACCTTC. Amino acid sequence: CASSTGTGKLYGYTF. The chain links TRBV28 to TRBJ1-2, with 9 bases that match TRBD1. The ends lost 5 bases at V and 4 bases at J; junction bases unmatched: 8. There are 15 residues in the CDR3. Per germline, CDR1 MDHEN and CDR2 SYDVKM.